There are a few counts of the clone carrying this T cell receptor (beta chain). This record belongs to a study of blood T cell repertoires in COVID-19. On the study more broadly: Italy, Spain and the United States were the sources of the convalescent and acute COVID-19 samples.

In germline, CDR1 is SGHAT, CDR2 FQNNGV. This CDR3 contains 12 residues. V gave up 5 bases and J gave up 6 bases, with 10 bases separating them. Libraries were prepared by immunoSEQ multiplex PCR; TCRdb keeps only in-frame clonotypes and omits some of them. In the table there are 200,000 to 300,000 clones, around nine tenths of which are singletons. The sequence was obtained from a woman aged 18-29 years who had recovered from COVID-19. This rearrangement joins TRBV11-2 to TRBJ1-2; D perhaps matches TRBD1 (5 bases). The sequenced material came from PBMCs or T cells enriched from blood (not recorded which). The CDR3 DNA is TGTGCCAGCAGCCCTACAGGCCATGGCTACACCTTC. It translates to CASSPTGHGYTF.